Below, 17 T cell receptor beta chains from the same sample are listed, as sequenced in a study of OX40 agonist ivuxolimab in advanced cancers. Clones were sequenced by immunoSEQ multiplex PCR, and TCRdb holds only the in-frame ones, with some missing. The table lists around 58,000 clones, about 90% of them singletons. Sequencing was performed on CD4+ or CD8+ T cells sorted from blood, taken in a trial of the OX40 agonist ivuxolimab. The receptors derive from an adult with an advanced solid tumor such as melanoma, head and neck, liver or kidney cancer.

The rearrangement links TRBV9 to TRBJ2-3, with D tentatively TRBD2 (6 bases). In germline, CDR1 is SGDLS, CDR2 YYNGEE. The CDR3 contains 14 residues. Trimming shortened V by 0 bases and J by 4 bases, and 9 bases separated the two germline ends. The CDR3 protein is CASSVAGGADTQYF. The CDR3 DNA sequence: TGTGCCAGCAGCGTAGCTGGCGGGGCAGATACGCAGTATTTT.

The chain uses TRBV5-6 and TRBJ1-6; tentatively, D is TRBD1 (6 bases). CDR1 is SGHDT, CDR2 YYEEEE, per germline. V was pared by 2 bases and J by 10 bases, with 22 bases between. This CDR3 has 17 amino acids. CDR3 amino acids: CASSLFGGGRGSSPLHF. The DNA for the CDR3 is TGTGCCAGCAGCTTATTCGGTGGGGGCAGGGGAAGCTCACCCCTCCACTTT.

This chain uses TRBV9 with TRBJ2-5, with unresolved D. Deletions cut 0 bases from V and 1 base from J, with 7 bases between. Germline V gene data show CDR1 as SGDLS and CDR2 as YYNGEE. The CDR3 is made up of 14 amino acids. CDR3 nucleotides: TGTGCCAGCAGCGTAGGTACATTCCAAGAGACCCAGTACTTC. Residues: CASSVGTFQETQYF.

The rearrangement uses TRBV5-4 and TRBJ2-3; D may be TRBD1 or TRBD2 (6 bases each). V lost 3 bases and J lost 0, with 17 bases in between. This CDR3 region has 17 residues. CDR1 and CDR2 (germline): SGHNT, YYREEE (reference sequence). CDR3 loop: CASSSPWGASSTDTQYF. In DNA form, the CDR3 reads TGTGCCAGCAGCTCCCCGTGGGGGGCCTCTAGCACAGATACGCAGTATTTT.

The CDR3 spells CASSLWGQYHRGNQPQHF. In DNA form, the CDR3 reads TGTGCCAGCAGCTTGTGGGGACAGTATCACCGGGGCAATCAGCCCCAGCATTTT. The chain carries TRBV5-8 and TRBJ1-5, with 7 bases matching TRBD1. Germline V gene data show CDR1 as SGHTS and CDR2 as YDEGEE. The CDR3 has 18 residues. After removal of 1 base from V and 2 bases from J, the junction contained 12 bases not matched to a gene.

Concerning this clone: Additional DNA sequences in this sample encode the identical CDR3. The rearrangement links TRBV5-1 to TRBJ1-2; TRBD1 is a possible D gene (5 bases). The CDR3 contains 12 residues. The germline V and J ends were trimmed by 2 bases and 8 bases, with 10 bases remaining between them. Germline V gene data show CDR1 as SGHRS and CDR2 as YFSETQ. As DNA, the CDR3 is TGCGCCAGCAGCTTTGGGGGGAACGGCTACACCTTC. It is translated as CASSFGGNGYTF.

This clone was counted only a few times. The J gene is TRBJ1-2, the V gene TRBV4-2; no clear D gene. The CDR3 runs to 12 residues. The V gene lost 7 bases and the J gene lost 4 bases, with 10 bases spanning the gap. CDR1 and CDR2 from the germline V gene are LGHNA and YNFKEQ. CDR3 protein: CASTQGIYGYTF. For the CDR3, the DNA is TGTGCCAGCACTCAAGGGATCTATGGCTACACCTTC.

This chain uses TRBV7-8 with TRBJ2-7, with 10 bases identical to TRBD1. In germline, CDR1 is SGHVS, CDR2 FQNEAQ. The CDR3 extends over 15 amino acids. With V trimmed by 2 bases and J by 7 bases, 8 bases remained unmatched. As DNA, the CDR3 is TGTGCCAGCAGCTTAACCGGGACAGGGGCGTCGGAGCAGTACTTC. It specifies CASSLTGTGASEQYF.

This chain joins TRBV7-3 and TRBJ2-6; D may match TRBD1 or TRBD2 (6 bases each). There are 19 residues in the CDR3. V shed 0 bases and J shed 0 bases, with 15 bases lying between them. CDR1 SGHTA and CDR2 FQGTGA come from the germline V gene. CDR3 in amino acids: CASSLTVGGATSGANVLTF. The CDR3 region has the DNA TGTGCCAGCAGCTTAACTGTGGGGGGCGCAACCTCTGGGGCCAACGTCCTGACTTTC.

The chain is built from TRBV27 and TRBJ2-3; a weak D match, TRBD2 (5 bases). Germline assignment: CDR1 MNHEY and CDR2 SMNVEV (reference sequence). CDR3 length: 15 amino acids. V gave up 2 bases and J gave up 3 bases, with 12 bases separating them. The CDR3 DNA reads TGTGCCAGCAGTTTACGGGGTACCGAAACAGATACGCAGTATTTT. Encoded protein: CASSLRGTETDTQYF.

As to this clone: Lacking the conserved final phenylalanine or tryptophan, this CDR3 likely reflects a read error. This chain uses TRBV4-1 with TRBJ1-6, with D hard to call. The CDR3 is 16 amino acids. V lost 2 bases and J 0 bases, leaving 8 bases between the germline ends. From germline, CDR1 is MGHRA and CDR2 YSYEKL. The CDR3 DNA reads TGCGCCAGCAGCCAACTACTTAGCTCCTATAATTCACCCCTCCACCTT. Amino acids: CASSQLLSSYNSPLHL.

This sequence joins TRBV5-4 and TRBJ2-7; the D call may be TRBD1 or TRBD2 (5 bases each). The CDR3 totals 15 residues. V was shortened by 2 bases and J by 7 bases, with 19 bases between the two germline ends. The V gene's germline CDR1 is SGHNT and CDR2 YYREEE (reference sequence). CDR3 sequence (DNA): TGTGCCAGCAGCTTCTGGAGTGGGGGAGATTGGGAGCAGTACTTC. Its translation: CASSFWSGGDWEQYF.

J is TRBJ2-7 and V is TRBV5-8; D ambiguous. Germline assignment: CDR1 SGHTS and CDR2 YDEGEE. V was trimmed by 7 bases and J by 3 bases, leaving 11 bases between them. The CDR3 extends over 12 amino acids. The CDR3 reads CASSSRFYEQYF. The CDR3 coding sequence is TGTGCCAGCTCTTCAAGGTTCTACGAGCAGTACTTC.

This clone was seen a single time. The chain is built from TRBV27 and TRBJ2-1, with 7 bases identical to TRBD1. CDR1 is MNHEY and CDR2 is SMNVEV in the germline V gene (reference sequence). The CDR3 contains 16 residues. With V trimmed by 4 bases and J by 7 bases, 13 bases remained unmatched. The CDR3 is CASSSPRTGFWNEQFF. The CDR3 nucleotides are TGTGCCAGCAGTTCTCCGCGGACAGGCTTTTGGAATGAGCAGTTCTTC.

This clone has more than one count but fewer than ten. This chain links TRBV19 with TRBJ1-1; D remains unclear. This CDR3 is 14 amino acids long. Germline V lookup: CDR1 LNHDA, CDR2 SQIVND (reference sequence). V was shortened by 6 bases and J by 0 bases, with 11 bases between the two germline ends. The CDR3 DNA follows: TGTGCCAGTAGCTTGGCACATGTGAACACTGAAGCTTTCTTT. Translated: CASSLAHVNTEAFF.

The chain uses TRBV13 and TRBJ1-1, with a possible D match to TRBD1 (5 bases). The CDR3 length is 15 residues. V was clipped by 5 bases and J by 1 base, with 14 bases between them. The germline V gene encodes CDR1 PRHDT and CDR2 FYEKMQ (reference sequence). In DNA form, the CDR3 reads TGTGCCAGCAGCGAATCACCGGGACCGAACACTGAAGCTTTCTTT. Translating it yields CASSESPGPNTEAFF.

About this clone: A read error is likely, as this CDR3 ends without the conserved phenylalanine or tryptophan. The DNA of the CDR3 is TGCGCCAGCAGCCAAGGTCCCCTCGCCCCCGGGACAGGGCCTAATTCACCCCTCCACCTT. Translated, it gives CASSQGPLAPGTGPNSPLHL. This sequence joins TRBV4-1 and TRBJ1-6; 9 bases fit TRBD1. Per germline, CDR1 MGHRA and CDR2 YSYEKL. The trim removed 1 base at V and 6 bases at J, leaving 16 bases unmatched. This CDR3 region has 20 residues.